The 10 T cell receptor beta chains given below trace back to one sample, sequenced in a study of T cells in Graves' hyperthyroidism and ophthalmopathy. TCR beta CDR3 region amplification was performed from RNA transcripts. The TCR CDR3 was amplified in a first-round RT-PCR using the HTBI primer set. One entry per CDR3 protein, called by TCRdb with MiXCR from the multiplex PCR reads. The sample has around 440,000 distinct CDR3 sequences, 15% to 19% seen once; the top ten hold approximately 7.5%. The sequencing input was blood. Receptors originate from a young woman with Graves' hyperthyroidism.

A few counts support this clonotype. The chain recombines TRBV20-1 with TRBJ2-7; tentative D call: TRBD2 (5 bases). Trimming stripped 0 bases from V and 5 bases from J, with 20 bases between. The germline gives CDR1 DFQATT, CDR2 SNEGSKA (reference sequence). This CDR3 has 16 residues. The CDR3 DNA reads TGCAGTGCTAGAGAAGGTATGGCCCCTTTCGGGAACGAGCAGTACTTC. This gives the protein CSAREGMAPFGNEQYF.

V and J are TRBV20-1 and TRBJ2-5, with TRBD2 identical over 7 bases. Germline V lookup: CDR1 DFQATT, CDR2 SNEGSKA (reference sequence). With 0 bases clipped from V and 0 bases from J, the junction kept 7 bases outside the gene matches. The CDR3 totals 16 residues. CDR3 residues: CSARDRLAVYQETQYF. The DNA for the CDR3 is TGCAGTGCTAGAGATCGTCTAGCGGTGTACCAAGAGACCCAGTACTTC.

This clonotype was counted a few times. The CDR3 DNA reads TGCAGCGTTGAATGGGGGGCCGCGCAGTACTTC. The encoded protein is CSVEWGAAQYF. The rearrangement links TRBV29-1 to TRBJ2-7; D is tentatively TRBD1 or TRBD2 (6 bases each). The V end was cut by 2 bases, the J end by 9 bases, with 11 bases between. Germline V gene data show CDR1 as SQVTM and CDR2 as ANQGSEA. The CDR3 has 11 residues.

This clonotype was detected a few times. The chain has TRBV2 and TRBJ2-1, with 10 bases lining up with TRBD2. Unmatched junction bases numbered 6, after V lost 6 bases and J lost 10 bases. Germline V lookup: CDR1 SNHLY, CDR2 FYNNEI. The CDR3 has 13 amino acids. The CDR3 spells CASRVSGGSEQFF. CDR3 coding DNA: TGTGCCAGCAGGGTTAGCGGGGGGAGCGAGCAGTTCTTC. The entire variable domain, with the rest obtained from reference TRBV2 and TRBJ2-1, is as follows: EPEVTQTPSHQVTQMGQEVILRCVPISNHLYFYWYRQILGQKVEFLVSFYNNEISEKSEIFDDQFSVERPDGSNFTLKIRSTKLEDSAMYFCASRVSGGSEQFFGPGTRLTVL.

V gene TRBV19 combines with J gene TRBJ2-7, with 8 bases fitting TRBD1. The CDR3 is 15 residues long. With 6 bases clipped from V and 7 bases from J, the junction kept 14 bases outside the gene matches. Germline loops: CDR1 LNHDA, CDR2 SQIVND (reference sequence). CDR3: CASSPYGQGDKEQYF. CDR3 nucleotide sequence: TGTGCCAGTAGCCCCTATGGACAGGGAGATAAGGAGCAGTACTTC.

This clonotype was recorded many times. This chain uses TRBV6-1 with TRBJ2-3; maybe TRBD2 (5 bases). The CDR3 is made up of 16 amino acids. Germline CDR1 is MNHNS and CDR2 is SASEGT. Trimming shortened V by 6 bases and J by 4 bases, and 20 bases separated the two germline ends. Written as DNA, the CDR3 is TGTGCCAGCAGCTTGGACTTAACCCAGACCCCAGATACGCAGTATTTT. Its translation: CASSLDLTQTPDTQYF.

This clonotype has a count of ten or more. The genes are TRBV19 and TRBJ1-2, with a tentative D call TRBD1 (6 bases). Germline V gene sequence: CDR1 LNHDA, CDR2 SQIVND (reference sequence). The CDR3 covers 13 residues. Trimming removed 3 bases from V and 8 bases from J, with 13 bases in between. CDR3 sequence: CASSMRRGEGYTF. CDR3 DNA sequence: TGTGCCAGTAGTATGCGGAGGGGGGAAGGCTACACCTTC.

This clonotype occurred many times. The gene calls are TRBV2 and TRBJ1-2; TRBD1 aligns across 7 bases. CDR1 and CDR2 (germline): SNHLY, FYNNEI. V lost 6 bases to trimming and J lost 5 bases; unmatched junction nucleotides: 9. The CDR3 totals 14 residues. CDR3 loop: CASRTQTGTYGYTF. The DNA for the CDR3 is TGTGCCAGCAGGACCCAGACAGGGACTTATGGCTACACCTTC. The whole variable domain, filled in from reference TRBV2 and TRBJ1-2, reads EPEVTQTPSHQVTQMGQEVILRCVPISNHLYFYWYRQILGQKVEFLVSFYNNEISEKSEIFDDQFSVERPDGSNFTLKIRSTKLEDSAMYFCASRTQTGTYGYTFGSGTRLTVV.

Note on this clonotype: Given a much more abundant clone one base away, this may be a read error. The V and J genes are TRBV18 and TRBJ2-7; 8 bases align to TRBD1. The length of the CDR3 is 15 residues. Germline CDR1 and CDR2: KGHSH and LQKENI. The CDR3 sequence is CAGSPSDRAIYEQYF. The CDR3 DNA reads TGTGCCGGCTCACCATCGGACAGGGCAATCTACGAGCAGTACTTC.

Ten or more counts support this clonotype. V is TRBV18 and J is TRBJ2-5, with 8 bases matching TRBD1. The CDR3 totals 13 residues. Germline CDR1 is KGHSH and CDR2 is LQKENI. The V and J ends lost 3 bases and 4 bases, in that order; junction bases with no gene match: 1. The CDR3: CASSPTGAETQYF. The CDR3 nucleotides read TGTGCCAGCTCACCGACAGGGGCAGAGACCCAGTACTTC. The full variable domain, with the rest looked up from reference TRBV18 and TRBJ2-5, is NAGVMQNPRHLVRRRGQEARLRCSPMKGHSHVYWYRQLPEEGLKFMVYLQKENIIDESGMPKERFSAEFPKEGPSILRIQQVVRGDSAAYFCASSPTGAETQYFGPGTRLLVL.